This T cell receptor beta chain originates from a study of blood T cell repertoires in COVID-19. Turning to the study itself: From the United States, Italy and Spain came samples of acute and convalescent COVID-19. Nucleic acid was either cDNA or gDNA, and it came from T cells, B-cell-depleted T cells, or PBMCs.

Sequenced by immunoSEQ multiplex PCR; TCRdb stores in-frame clones only, minus some. The table has more than 300,000 clones, 85% to 95% seen once. Participants had their cohort set by participant-reported clinical history. This CDR3 contains 16 residues. Per germline, CDR1 SGDLS and CDR2 YYNGEE. The germline V and J ends were trimmed by 5 bases and 6 bases, with 20 bases remaining between them. The clonotype originates from a woman in her twenties or thirties who had been exposed to COVID-19. This chain connects TRBV9 to TRBJ1-4; the D is unclear. Sequencing was done on a sample of PBMCs or T cells enriched from blood (not recorded which). CDR3 residues: CASRKDYSCKDEKLFF. CDR3 coding DNA: TGTGCCAGCAGGAAAGACTACAGTTGTAAGGATGAAAAACTGTTTTTT.